Below are 24 T cell receptor beta chains sequenced from a single sample in a study of blood T cells in healthy people across ages. Using a J-beta primer mix together with a sample-barcoded 5' primer, a second PCR was run for roughly 6 to 12 cycles. TCRdb ran MiXCR on the 5' RACE reads and lists one entry per CDR3 protein. The sample lists about 650,000 distinct CDR3 sequences, 52% occurring once. Sequenced sample: blood. All receptors derive from a woman of 80 years or more in good health.

The rearrangement links TRBV9 to TRBJ1-6; possibly TRBD1 for D (5 bases). Germline V gene sequence: CDR1 SGDLS, CDR2 YYNGEE. The CDR3 has 15 amino acids. V dropped 4 bases and J dropped 7 bases, with 15 bases sitting between them. The CDR3 coding sequence is TGTGCCAGCAGCCCAAGTCAGGGACCCAATTCACCCCTCCACTTT. Translating it yields CASSPSQGPNSPLHF.

Ten or more counts support this clonotype. The V call is TRBV11-1, the J call TRBJ2-7; perhaps TRBD1 as D (6 bases). The CDR3 runs 15 residues. Deletions cut 0 bases from V and 4 bases from J, with 13 bases between. Germline CDR1 and CDR2: SGHAT and FQDESV (reference sequence). CDR3 bases: TGTGCCAGCAGCTTAGCGCCGGGACACCTGTACGAGCAGTACTTC. This translates into CASSLAPGHLYEQYF.

The V gene is TRBV9, the J gene TRBJ2-1, with 7 bases that match TRBD2. With V trimmed by 0 bases and J by 7 bases, 4 bases remained unmatched. Germline V gene sequence: CDR1 SGDLS, CDR2 YYNGEE. The CDR3 spans 14 residues. The CDR3 bases are TGTGCCAGCAGCGTAGCGGGGGGTTGGAATGAGCAGTTCTTC. It specifies CASSVAGGWNEQFF. Full variable domain (outside the CDR3, taken from reference TRBV9 and TRBJ2-1): DSGVTQTPKHLITATGQRVTLRCSPRSGDLSVYWYQQSLDQGLQFLIQYYNGEERAKGNILERFSAQQFPDLHSELNLSSLELGDSALYFCASSVAGGWNEQFFGPGTRLTVL.

This clonotype was found a few times. This chain links TRBV20-1 with TRBJ2-3; no reliable D call. The CDR3 length is 12 residues. V shed 4 bases and J shed 4 bases, with 9 bases lying between them. Germline V gene lookup returns CDR1 DFQATT and CDR2 SNEGSKA (reference sequence). CDR3 amino acids: CSAKPGADTQYF. The CDR3 coding sequence is TGCAGTGCTAAACCTGGGGCAGATACGCAGTATTTT.

The genes are TRBV21-1 and TRBJ1-2. TRBV21-1 has pseudogene status. The CDR3 length is 14 residues. In DNA form, the CDR3 reads TGTGCCAGCAGCAAAACCAGCAGGTCTAATGGCTACACCTTC. Residues: CASSKTSRSNGYTF.

This chain joins TRBV14 and TRBJ1-2; a weak D match, TRBD1 (6 bases). V lost 4 bases and J 2 bases, leaving 17 bases between the germline ends. The CDR3 is 16 amino acids. CDR1 is SGHDN and CDR2 is FVKESK in the germline V gene. The CDR3 region has the DNA TGTGCCAGCAGCCGCCTGGGGGACACCAAAAACTATGGCTACACCTTC. It codes for CASSRLGDTKNYGYTF.

The genes are TRBV5-1 and TRBJ2-2, with 7 bases matching TRBD1. Germline lookup yields CDR1 SGHRS and CDR2 YFSETQ. J was trimmed by 4 bases and V by 7 bases; bases with no gene match: 4. CDR3 length: 13 residues. CDR3 amino acids: CASLRGSTGELFF. CDR3 nucleotides: TGCGCCAGCCTCAGGGGGAGCACCGGGGAGCTGTTTTTT. Full variable domain (missing parts from reference TRBV5-1 and TRBJ2-2): KAGVTQTPRYLIKTRGQQVTLSCSPISGHRSVSWYQQTPGQGLQFLFEYFSETQRNKGNFPGRFSGRQFSNSRSEMNVSTLELGDSALYLCASLRGSTGELFFGEGSRLTVL.

A note on this clonotype: A much more abundant neighbour one base away suggests this may be a read error. The chain is built from TRBV29-1 and TRBJ2-3, with 7 bases lining up with TRBD2. The CDR3 is 15 amino acids. Germline V gene data show CDR1 as SQVTM and CDR2 as ANQGSEA. V was pared by 0 bases and J by 3 bases, with 6 bases of the junction left unmatched. Here the CDR3 DNA reads TGCAGCGTTGAAGAGGTGGGAGCGGGGACAGATACGCAGTATTTT. It encodes CSVEEVGAGTDTQYF.

This sequence joins TRBV5-1 and TRBJ1-6; D may be TRBD1 (6 bases). Per germline, CDR1 SGHRS and CDR2 YFSETQ. The CDR3 sequence is 16 residues long. Trimming cost V 0 bases and J 4 bases, with 11 bases left between them. The CDR3 sequence is CASSLDWTAYNSPLHF. The DNA of the CDR3 is TGCGCCAGCAGCTTGGATTGGACAGCTTATAATTCACCCCTCCACTTT.

This chain uses TRBV6-6 with TRBJ2-1; D unresolved. Germline CDR1 is MNHNY and CDR2 is SVGAGI (reference sequence). V lost 7 bases, J lost 5 bases, and 9 bases lay in between. CDR3 length: 12 residues. DNA for the CDR3: TGTGCCAGCAACCTTAGGGACAATGAGCAGTTCTTC. Amino acid sequence: CASNLRDNEQFF.

This clonotype has a count of ten or more. This rearrangement joins TRBV29-1 to TRBJ2-1; weak D call: TRBD2 (6 bases). Per the germline V gene, CDR1 is SQVTM and CDR2 is ANQGSEA. The CDR3 sequence is 17 residues long. The V and J ends lost 4 bases and 15 bases respectively, with 34 bases between them. CDR3 DNA sequence: TGCAGCGTTGTCGCGCGGGGCGTTTATTCCTACAATGAGGGGCGGTTCTTC. Its protein is CSVVARGVYSYNEGRFF.

The V gene is TRBV12-3 or TRBV12-4, the J gene TRBJ1-1; TRBD1 matches 11 bases. J was trimmed by 4 bases and V by 1 base; bases with no gene match: 5. The CDR3 consists of 16 residues. DNA of the CDR3: TGTGCCAGCAGTTTAGAAAGGGGACAGGGGGGCACTGAAGCTTTCTTT. Its protein product is CASSLERGQGGTEAFF.

The rearrangement joins TRBV6-1 to TRBJ2-7; no clear D gene. V was clipped by 0 bases and J by 0 bases, with 9 bases between them. CDR3 length equals 15 residues. Germline CDR1 MNHNS, CDR2 SASEGT. The CDR3, as DNA: TGTGCCAGCAGTGAAGCTAGAGTTAGCTCCTACGAGCAGTACTTC. Protein sequence: CASSEARVSSYEQYF.

This clonotype was seen repeatedly, ten times or more. The V and J genes are TRBV25-1 and TRBJ2-5; D gene unclear. The length of the CDR3 is 12 residues. V lost 3 bases to trimming and J lost 4 bases, with 6 bases between them. Germline V CDR1 and CDR2: MGHDK, SYGVNS. CDR3 nucleotides: TGTGCCAGCAGTGAGTCCCGAGAGACCCAGTACTTC. Protein: CASSESRETQYF.

This clonotype was recorded a few times. The V call is TRBV6-5, the J call TRBJ2-3, with 7 positions matching TRBD2. The trim removed 0 bases at V and 5 bases at J, leaving 8 bases unmatched. Germline CDR1 MNHEY, CDR2 SVGAGI. The CDR3 is made up of 16 amino acids. The CDR3 loop reads CASSYSQSGKGDTQYF. Written as DNA, the CDR3 is TGTGCCAGCAGTTACTCTCAGAGCGGGAAGGGAGATACGCAGTATTTT.

The rearrangement uses TRBV5-1 and TRBJ2-3; D may be TRBD2 (5 bases). CDR1 and CDR2 (germline): SGHRS, YFSETQ. There are 12 residues in the CDR3. The ends were cut back, 9 bases at V and 2 bases at J, with 10 bases in the middle. DNA of the CDR3: TGCGCCACAGGACTGACCACAGATACGCAGTATTTT. Its translation: CATGLTTDTQYF.

This clonotype was counted many times. The J gene is TRBJ2-1, the V gene TRBV20-1, with 7 bases matching TRBD2. Germline V gene lookup returns CDR1 DFQATT and CDR2 SNEGSKA (reference sequence). After removal of 5 bases from V and 7 bases from J, the junction contained 8 bases not matched to a gene. This CDR3 region has 13 residues. CDR3 in amino acids: CSAAGLILNEQFF. CDR3 nucleotide sequence: TGCAGTGCTGCGGGACTAATATTAAATGAGCAGTTCTTC.

This clonotype was seen more than once but under ten times. The chain joins TRBV5-1 to TRBJ2-1; 11 bases line up with TRBD2. Germline V gene lookup returns CDR1 SGHRS and CDR2 YFSETQ. J was trimmed by 7 bases and V by 0 bases; bases with no gene match: 15. There are 19 residues in the CDR3. As DNA, the CDR3 is TGCGCCAGCAGCTTGGTACCTAGCGGGGGGCCGTCGCTGATGAATGAGCAGTTCTTC. Amino acids: CASSLVPSGGPSLMNEQFF. The variable domain in full, completed from reference TRBV5-1 and TRBJ2-1, reads KAGVTQTPRYLIKTRGQQVTLSCSPISGHRSVSWYQQTPGQGLQFLFEYFSETQRNKGNFPGRFSGRQFSNSRSEMNVSTLELGDSALYLCASSLVPSGGPSLMNEQFFGPGTRLTVL.

At least ten counts were recorded for this clonotype. The genes are TRBV3-1 and TRBJ1-1; a possible D gene is TRBD1 (6 bases). Germline V CDR1 and CDR2: LGHDT, YNNKEL (reference sequence). The CDR3 covers 16 residues. Trimming left V 2 bases short and J 1 base short, with 14 bases between. The CDR3 DNA sequence: TGTGCCAGCAGCCAATTAACGGGGGCGGGGAACACTGAAGCTTTCTTT. This sequence encodes CASSQLTGAGNTEAFF.

Regarding this clonotype: This may be a read error, as it is one base from a much larger clone. V is TRBV7-2 and J is TRBJ2-3; 7 bases line up with TRBD2. This CDR3 is built from 14 residues. Germline loops: CDR1 SGHTA, CDR2 FQGNSA. This CDR3 is CASGLESGEDTQYF. The CDR3 coding sequence is TGTGCCAGCGGCTTAGAGAGCGGGGAAGATACGCAGTATTTT. Using reference TRBV7-2 and TRBJ2-3 for the parts outside the CDR3, the full variable domain is GAGVSQSPSNKVTEKGKDVELRCDPISGHTALYWYRQSLGQGLEFLIYFQGNSAPDKSGLPSDRFSAERTGGSVSTLTIQRTQQEDSAVYLCASGLESGEDTQYFGPGTRLTVL.

The chain joins TRBV27 to TRBJ1-1; D is unresolved. The CDR3 sequence is 11 residues long. With 7 bases removed from V and 1 base from J, the gap between germline ends came to 4 bases. Germline V lookup: CDR1 MNHEY, CDR2 SMNVEV (reference sequence). The CDR3 coding sequence is TGTGCCAGCAAGTCGAACACTGAAGCTTTCTTT. Translated, it gives CASKSNTEAFF.

This clonotype was counted only a few times. The V call is TRBV7-2, the J call TRBJ2-1; 7 bases are a match to TRBD1. Germline loops: CDR1 SGHTA, CDR2 FQGNSA. J was trimmed by 4 bases and V by 5 bases; bases with no gene match: 8. The CDR3 is 15 residues long. The CDR3: CASSPPGQRYNEQFF. The CDR3 nucleotides are TGTGCCAGCAGCCCCCCGGGACAGAGATACAATGAGCAGTTCTTC.

As for this clonotype: This could be a read error, since a much larger clone is one nucleotide away. This chain joins TRBV12-3 or TRBV12-4 and TRBJ2-3; no definite D call. This CDR3 region has 15 residues. Trimming left V 8 bases short and J 3 bases short, with 18 bases between. The CDR3 is CASGLAAGRTDTQYF. The DNA for the CDR3 is TGTGCCAGCGGGCTCGCGGCAGGCCGGACAGATACGCAGTATTTT.

This rearrangement joins TRBV6-5 to TRBJ2-3, with D possibly TRBD1 on 6 matching bases. Per germline, CDR1 MNHEY and CDR2 SVGAGI. Trimming shortened V by 6 bases and J by 9 bases, and 16 bases separated the two germline ends. This CDR3 has 13 amino acids. Written as DNA, the CDR3 is TGTGCCAGCAGAGATACAGGGATTGAGACGCAGTATTTT. Translated, it gives CASRDTGIETQYF.